Described below is a single T cell receptor beta chain sequence and its context. Its antigen is unidentified. Markers CD45RO/CCR7/CD25/CD127/CD95/CD27 served to sort CD4+ naive, central memory, regulatory and stem cell-like memory cells. The study reverse transcribed the entire isolated RNA, so it sequenced expressed TCRB transcripts. Produced via immunoSEQ multiplex PCR; TCRdb's table is partial and in-frame only. Among 330,000 or so clones listed, about 20% were seen once. CDR1 and CDR2 (germline): MNHNS, SASEGT. The CDR3 loop spans 12 amino acids. V lost 4 bases and J 7 bases, leaving 8 bases between the germline ends. The data derive from a study of beta chain features in type 1 diabetes. Overall study: There were 90 million to 110 million sorted cells examined across all samples.

Overall study results and limits: The naive, central memory and Treg TCRB repertoires of patients appeared to be more similar to one another than those of healthy donors. Whether TCRB rearrangement is influenced by HLA type went unresolved here.

The source material was naive CD4+ T cells from blood. The TCR was taken from a woman under 30 in good health. This sequence joins TRBV6-1 and TRBJ1-5; D gene unclear. The CDR3: CASSATPQPQHF. For the CDR3, the DNA is TGTGCCAGCAGTGCTACTCCACAGCCCCAGCATTTT.